This TCR beta chain was sequenced for a study of cytomegalovirus exposure and HLA in healthy donors. CDR1 and CDR2 from the germline V gene are SGHNT and YYREEE (reference sequence). V lost 4 bases and J lost 2, with 16 bases in between. The CDR3 covers 15 residues. Details on this clone: Its antigen is unknown.

PCR used 60 Vbeta primers and 13 Jbeta primers. Data came from immunoSEQ multiplex PCR; TCRdb stores just in-frame clones and leaves some out. The sample holds 200,000 or so clones, about 80% seen once. Study-wide points: Sequencing probably produced one cluster of sequence variants that were highly shared.

The sequence was obtained from a woman aged 18-29 years in good health and CMV-seropositive. The sequenced sample consisted of PBMCs. The chain links TRBV5-4 to TRBJ2-7; maybe TRBD1 (6 bases). The CDR3 protein is CASSGRGYSAYEQYF. CDR3 sequence (DNA): TGTGCCAGCAGCGGTAGGGGGTACTCTGCCTACGAGCAGTACTTC.